This T cell receptor beta chain derives from a study of T cell clones after liver transplantation. For the study at large: Until 12-24 months post-transplant, subjects got standard immunosuppression and no induction.

Study results and caveats: The donor-reactive repertoire was only partly measurable in two subjects, lacking donor cells.

About this clone itself: As yet, its antigen is unknown.

Germline CDR1 is SGHTA and CDR2 is FQGNSA. The CDR3 has 14 residues. V shed 3 bases and J 7 bases; nucleotides not matched to a gene: 5. Sequencing was performed with immunoSEQ multiplex PCR; in TCRdb, only in-frame clones are kept and a portion is missing. The sample gives some 110,000 clones, 80% to 85% of which show up once; around 0.97% is in the top ten. The sequence came from a human donor who received a liver transplant. The chain uses TRBV7-2 and TRBJ2-1; 8 bases match TRBD2. Sample: CD4+ T cells from blood, taken before liver transplant. The CDR3 spells CASSFNGGVNEQFF. The CDR3 bases are TGTGCCAGCAGCTTTAACGGGGGGGTAAATGAGCAGTTCTTC.